There are a few counts of the clone carrying this T cell receptor beta chain. This entry is derived from a study of beta chain features in type 1 diabetes. Germline V gene lookup returns CDR1 LNHDA and CDR2 SQIVND (reference sequence). V was clipped by 5 bases and J by 8 bases; unmatched bases: 8. This CDR3 comprises 14 residues. All of the isolated RNA was reverse transcribed, so expressed TCRB transcripts were sequenced. Measured with immunoSEQ multiplex PCR; TCRdb has only the in-frame clones, and not every one. Seen here are hundreds of thousands of clones, about 14% observed once, and the top ten hold about 0.097%.

The specimen sequenced was naive CD4+ T cells from blood. This receptor was taken from a man aged 18 to 29 in good health. The chain links TRBV19 to TRBJ1-1; 10 positions match TRBD1. As DNA, the CDR3 is TGTGCCAGTAGTTCCCGACAGGGGGCTATCGAAGCTTTCTTT. Translating it yields CASSSRQGAIEAFF.